Many counts were recorded for the clone carrying this T cell receptor (beta chain). As yet, its antigen is unknown. The TCR beta profiling, which covered VDJ combination and CDR3 sequence, was carried out using genomic DNA as the template. One entry per CDR3 protein, called by TCRdb with MiXCR from the reads. The data show 200,000 to 250,000 distinct CDR3 sequences, about 37% seen once. The sample comes from a study of CD8+CD57+ T cells in acquired aplastic anemia. About the study: On average, sorted CD4+ and CD8+ cells gave around 3.3 ug of DNA. Healthy donor sequencing depth: around 10 million CD4+, 11 million to 13 million CD8+ reads. Study-level results: Common to patients and controls were roughly 30 CD8+ CDR3 sequences. No significant difference in CD8+ Simpson's diversity was found between patients and controls.

The length of the CDR3 is 18 residues. The germline V gene encodes CDR1 LNHNV and CDR2 YYDKDF (reference sequence). Trimming cost V 0 bases and J 2 bases, with 19 bases left between them. The sample was sorted CD4+, CD8+, or CD8+CD57+ T cells (not recorded which) from PBMCs. This TCR was recovered from a human donor in good health, serving as a control. V is TRBV15 and J is TRBJ1-2; the D is unclear. The DNA of the CDR3 is TGTGCCACCAGCAGAGATCCTTTTTCCGAGACGGGCAACTATGGCTACACCTTC. This encodes CATSRDPFSETGNYGYTF.